This TCR beta chain is drawn from a study of blood T cell repertoires in COVID-19. The overall study: Whether acute or convalescent, the COVID-19 samples came from the United States, Italy and Spain. T cells, B-cell-depleted T cells, or PBMCs provided the cDNA or gDNA that served as material.

In the original workflow: Reference gene primer amplification gave estimated nucleated cell counts. TCRdb's copy holds only in-frame clones and misses some; the assay was immunoSEQ multiplex PCR. V, J and clone size reflect that table, while D and trimming were determined from the DNA. Of about 430,000 clones listed, around nine tenths are singletons. The sample consisted of PBMCs or T cells enriched from blood (not recorded which). This sequence was found in a woman between 18 and 29 years old who had been exposed to COVID-19.

This CDR3 reads CASSLEGRGSYEQYF. In DNA, the CDR3 is TGCGCCAGCAGCTTGGAGGGCAGGGGCTCCTACGAGCAGTACTTC. This chain uses TRBV5-1 with TRBJ2-7; possible D gene TRBD1, 6 bases. V dropped 0 bases and J dropped 0 bases, with 10 bases sitting between them. Germline loops: CDR1 SGHRS, CDR2 YFSETQ. CDR3 length: 15 amino acids.